Shown below are 8 T cell receptor beta chains from a single sample sequenced in a study of post-analysis software for immune sequencing data. Study results and limitations: Included in a set of a few TRBV segments more frequent in patients than controls were TRBV5-6, TRBV5-1 and TRBV20-1.

Incorporated into the TCR beta cDNA libraries were unique molecular identifiers, which served to reduce PCR and sequencing biases. TCRdb reanalysed the PCR reads using MiXCR and keeps one entry per CDR3 protein. The sample has hundreds of thousands of distinct CDR3 sequences, about 53% seen once. Their target antigens are unknown. Sequenced material: blood. Every receptor here comes from a girl between 5 and 17 years old with multiple sclerosis.

This chain links TRBV10-3 with TRBJ2-3; 9 bases map to TRBD2. Unmatched junction bases numbered 9, after V lost 10 bases and J lost 4 bases. Germline V gene sequence: CDR1 ENHRY, CDR2 SYGVKD. The CDR3 is 14 residues long. The CDR3 reads CATAAGGGPDTQYF. Written as DNA, the CDR3 is TGTGCCACCGCAGCGGGAGGAGGCCCAGATACGCAGTATTTT.

The chain recombines TRBV5-1 with TRBJ2-7, with a possible D match to TRBD2 (5 bases). This CDR3 contains 14 residues. V was pared by 0 bases and J by 7 bases, with 14 bases between. From germline, CDR1 is SGHRS and CDR2 YFSETQ. The CDR3 bases are TGCGCCAGCAGCTTGGAAGGCAGTGGAGGTGAGCAGTACTTC. Protein: CASSLEGSGGEQYF.

The V and J genes are TRBV20-1 and TRBJ2-7; tentatively, D is TRBD1 (5 bases). This CDR3 comprises 14 residues. Germline lookup yields CDR1 DFQATT and CDR2 SNEGSKA (reference sequence). Trimming shortened V by 6 bases and J by 4 bases, and 19 bases separated the two germline ends. The CDR3 here is CSAIPVGHGYEQYF. The CDR3 nucleotides are TGCAGTGCCATACCCGTCGGACACGGATACGAGCAGTACTTC.

This chain links TRBV29-1 with TRBJ2-1; no clear D. V lost 4 bases to trimming and J lost 10 bases, with 8 bases between them. This CDR3 comprises 10 residues. From germline, CDR1 is SQVTM and CDR2 ANQGSEA. The CDR3 spells CSVVSLEQFF. In DNA, the CDR3 is TGCAGCGTTGTCAGCTTAGAGCAGTTCTTC.

The CDR3, as DNA: TGTGCCAGCAGCTTAGGAGGAAAAGGGGGCTACACCTTC. Translation gives CASSLGGKGGYTF. The chain joins TRBV7-2 to TRBJ1-2; no clear D. CDR3 length equals 13 residues. CDR1 and CDR2 (germline): SGHTA, FQGNSA. V was pared by 1 base and J by 8 bases, with 11 bases between.

V is TRBV7-9 and J is TRBJ1-5; D is unresolved. CDR1 and CDR2 (germline): SEHNR, FQNEAQ (reference sequence). V was shortened by 3 bases and J by 2 bases, with 8 bases between the two germline ends. The CDR3 consists of 14 residues. The CDR3 nucleotides read TGTGCCAGCAGCTTGGAGGACGGCAATCAGCCCCAGCATTTT. This encodes CASSLEDGNQPQHF.

This clonotype was detected only a few times. This chain joins TRBV10-3 and TRBJ2-7, with 9 bases fitting TRBD1. J lost 7 bases, V lost 0 bases, and 7 bases had no gene match. Germline values: CDR1 ENHRY, CDR2 SYGVKD. This CDR3 is 15 amino acids long. The CDR3 loop is CAISESRGQGREQYF. The CDR3 nucleotides are TGTGCCATCAGTGAGTCTAGGGGACAGGGTAGGGAGCAGTACTTC.

V usage is TRBV9 and J usage is TRBJ2-1; D is possibly TRBD2 (5 bases). The CDR3 loop spans 16 amino acids. V was shortened by 0 bases and J by 2 bases, with 12 bases between the two germline ends. The germline CDR1 and CDR2 sequences are SGDLS and YYNGEE. Here the CDR3 reads CASSVGPGSTYNEQFF. In DNA form, the CDR3 reads TGTGCCAGCAGCGTAGGCCCGGGGAGTACCTACAATGAGCAGTTCTTC.